This entry describes one T cell receptor beta chain. Sequenced by immunoSEQ multiplex PCR; TCRdb stores in-frame clones only, minus some. The table has some 390,000 clones, about 90% seen once. The data are from a study of blood T cell repertoires in COVID-19. Trimming pared 1 base from V and 3 bases from J, leaving 7 bases between. The CDR3 is made up of 14 amino acids. From germline, CDR1 is WNHNN and CDR2 SYGVQD (reference sequence). The sequence came from a woman between 25 and 40 years old who had recovered from COVID-19. This rearrangement joins TRBV10-1 to TRBJ2-1, with TRBD2 as a possible D gene (6 bases). Sequenced: PBMCs or T cells enriched from blood (not recorded which). The CDR3 DNA reads TGCGCCAGCAGTGAGTTAGCGGACTACAATGAGCAGTTCTTC. It specifies CASSELADYNEQFF.